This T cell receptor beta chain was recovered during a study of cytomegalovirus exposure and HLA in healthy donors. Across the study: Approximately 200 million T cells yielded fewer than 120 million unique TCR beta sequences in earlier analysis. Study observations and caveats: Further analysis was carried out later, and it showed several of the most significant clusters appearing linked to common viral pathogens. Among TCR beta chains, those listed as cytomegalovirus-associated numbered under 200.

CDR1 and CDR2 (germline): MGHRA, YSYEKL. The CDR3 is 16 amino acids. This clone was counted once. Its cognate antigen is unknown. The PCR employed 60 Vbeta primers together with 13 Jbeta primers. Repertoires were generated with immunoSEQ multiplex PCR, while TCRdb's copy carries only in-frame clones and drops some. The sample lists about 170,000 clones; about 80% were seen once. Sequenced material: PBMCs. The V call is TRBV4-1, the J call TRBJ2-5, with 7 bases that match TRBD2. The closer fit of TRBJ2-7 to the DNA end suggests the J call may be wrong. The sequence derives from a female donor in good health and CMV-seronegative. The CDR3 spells CASSRGTTLSSYEQYF. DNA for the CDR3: TGCGCCAGCAGCCGAGGGACTACACTCAGCTCCTACGAGCAGTACTTC.